Shown below are 2 T cell receptor beta chains from a single sample sequenced in a study of identical twins. A single record per CDR3 protein comes from TCRdb applying MiXCR to the 5' RACE reads. The sample gives roughly 230,000 distinct CDR3 sequences, about 8.5% of which show up once; 2.5% to 3.5% is in the top ten. These sequences were also reported in another study, on yellow fever vaccine responses in identical twins.

The sample comprised CD8+ T cells sorted from blood. The receptors shown here come from a young woman in good health.

This clonotype occurred many times. V and J are TRBV27 and TRBJ1-6, with TRBD1 as a possible D gene (5 bases). Germline-derived CDR1 and CDR2 are MNHEY and SMNVEV (reference sequence). The germline V and J ends were trimmed by 8 bases and 4 bases, with 15 bases remaining between them. The CDR3 consists of 15 residues. The DNA of the CDR3 is TGTGCCAGCCGAGACAGCCTTTCTTATAATTCACCCCTCCACTTT. It encodes CASRDSLSYNSPLHF.

The sample holds many counts of this clonotype. The genes are TRBV20-1 and TRBJ1-1; D remains unclear. The CDR3 totals 11 residues. The germline V gene has CDR1 DFQATT and CDR2 SNEGSKA (reference sequence). V was pared by 3 bases and J by 9 bases, with 11 bases between. In DNA, the CDR3 is TGCAGTGCTAGGCAGGAACCCCAAGCTTTCTTT. This encodes CSARQEPQAFF.